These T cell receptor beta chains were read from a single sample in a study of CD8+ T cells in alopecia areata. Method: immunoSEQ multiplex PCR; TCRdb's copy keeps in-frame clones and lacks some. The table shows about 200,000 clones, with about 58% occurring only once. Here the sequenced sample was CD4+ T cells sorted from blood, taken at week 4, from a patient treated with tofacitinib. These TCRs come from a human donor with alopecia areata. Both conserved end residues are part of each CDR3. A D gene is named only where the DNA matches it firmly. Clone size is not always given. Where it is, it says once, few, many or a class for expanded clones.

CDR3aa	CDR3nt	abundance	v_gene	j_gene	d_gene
CASSEFTGHNGEAFF	TGTGCCAGCAGTGAATTTACAGGCCACAATGGTGAGGCTTTCTTT	-	TRBV25-1	TRBJ1-1	-
CASSFTAMTSGANVLTF	TGTGCCAGCAGCTTCACAGCGATGACCTCTGGGGCCAACGTCCTGACTTTC	-	TRBV7-2	TRBJ2-6	-
CSVGSRGTNGYTF	TGCAGCGTTGGTAGCAGGGGCACTAATGGCTACACCTTC	-	TRBV29-1	TRBJ1-2	-
CSVVPPGEKLFF	TGCAGCGTTGTCCCCCCGGGAGAAAAACTGTTTTTT	-	TRBV29-1	TRBJ1-4	-
CASSPWTENTEAFF	TGCGCCAGCAGCCCCTGGACAGAGAACACTGAAGCTTTCTTT	-	TRBV5-1	TRBJ1-1	-
CASSEGETYEQYF	TGTGCCAGCAGTGAAGGGGAAACCTACGAGCAGTACTTC	-	TRBV2	TRBJ2-7	-
CAWSPRRNTEAFF	TGTGCCTGGAGCCCCAGGAGGAACACTGAAGCTTTCTTT	-	TRBV30	TRBJ1-1	-
CSVAGDMNTEAFF	TGCAGCGTTGCAGGGGACATGAACACTGAAGCTTTCTTT	few	TRBV29-1	TRBJ1-1	-
CATSPGRLNGELFF	TGTGCCACCAGTCCAGGGAGATTGAACGGGGAGCTGTTTTTT	-	TRBV15	TRBJ2-2	-
CAWSQQGGGELFF	TGTGCCTGGAGTCAACAAGGCGGAGGGGAGCTGTTTTTT	few	TRBV30	TRBJ2-2	-
CASSNSRGNSPLHF	TGTGCCAGTAGTAACAGCAGGGGGAATTCACCCCTCCACTTT	-	TRBV19	TRBJ1-6	TRBD1
CASSPGVDTEAFF	TGTGCCAGCTCACCAGGGGTGGACACTGAAGCTTTCTTT	few	TRBV18	TRBJ1-1	-
CASSQAGTGIHEQYF	TGCGCCAGCAGCCAGGCCGGGACAGGGATCCACGAGCAGTACTTC	-	TRBV4-3	TRBJ2-7	TRBD1
CASSPPTDTQYF	TGTGCCAGCAGTCCCCCCACAGATACGCAGTATTTT	-	TRBV27	TRBJ2-3	-
CASSFPTTSRGMNTEAFF	TGTGCCAGCAGTTTCCCGACCACGTCCAGGGGCATGAACACTGAAGCTTTCTTT	-	TRBV28	TRBJ1-1	-
CASSEARGVYEQYF	TGTGCCAGCAGTGAAGCCAGAGGGGTCTACGAGCAGTACTTC	-	TRBV2	TRBJ2-7	-
CASSLATGTIGYTF	TGCGCCAGCAGCTTGGCGACGGGAACTATCGGCTACACCTTC	-	TRBV5-1	TRBJ1-2	-